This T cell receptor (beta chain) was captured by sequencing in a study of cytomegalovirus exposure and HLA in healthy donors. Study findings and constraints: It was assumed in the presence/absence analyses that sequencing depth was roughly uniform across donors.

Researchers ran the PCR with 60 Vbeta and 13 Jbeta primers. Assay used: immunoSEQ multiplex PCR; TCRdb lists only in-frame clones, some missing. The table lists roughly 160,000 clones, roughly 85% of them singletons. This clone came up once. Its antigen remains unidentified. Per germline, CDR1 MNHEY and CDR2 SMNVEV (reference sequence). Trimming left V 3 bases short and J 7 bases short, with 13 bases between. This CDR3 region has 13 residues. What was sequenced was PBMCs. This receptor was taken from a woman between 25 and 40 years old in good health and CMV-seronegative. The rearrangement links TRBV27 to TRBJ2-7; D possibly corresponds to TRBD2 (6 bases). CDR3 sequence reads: CASSFRGGWEQYF. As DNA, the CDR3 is TGTGCCAGCAGTTTCCGGGGAGGTTGGGAGCAGTACTTC.